This T cell receptor (beta chain) was profiled in a study of PD-1 blockade in mismatch repair-deficient tumors. About the research overall: Patients had over ten mismatch repair-deficient cancer types and were previously treated and progressing.

Every patient had mismatch repair deficiency by PCR or immunohistochemistry. The TCR-sequenced patients were three responders to pembrolizumab. This table comes from immunoSEQ multiplex PCR, and its TCRdb copy is limited to in-frame clones, with some not included. Of fewer than 100,000 clones in the sample, about 84% were seen once. Study results and caveats: Tumor-resident clones, often undetectable pretreatment in blood, expanded then contracted after pembrolizumab.

With respect to this clone: Its target is unknown.

The length of the CDR3 is 19 residues. Per germline, CDR1 MGHRA and CDR2 YSYEKL. V lost 1 base, J lost 2 bases, and 15 bases stayed unmatched. The chain employs TRBV4-1 and TRBJ2-3, with TRBD2 identical over 7 bases. Sequencing was performed on peripheral blood, taken 12 weeks after starting pembrolizumab. This sequence originates from an adult with mismatch repair-deficient cancer. The CDR3 DNA reads as TGCGCCAGCAGCCAAGGGGCCCTGAGGGGCGGGAGCAACACAGATACGCAGTATTTT. Encoded protein: CASSQGALRGGSNTDTQYF.